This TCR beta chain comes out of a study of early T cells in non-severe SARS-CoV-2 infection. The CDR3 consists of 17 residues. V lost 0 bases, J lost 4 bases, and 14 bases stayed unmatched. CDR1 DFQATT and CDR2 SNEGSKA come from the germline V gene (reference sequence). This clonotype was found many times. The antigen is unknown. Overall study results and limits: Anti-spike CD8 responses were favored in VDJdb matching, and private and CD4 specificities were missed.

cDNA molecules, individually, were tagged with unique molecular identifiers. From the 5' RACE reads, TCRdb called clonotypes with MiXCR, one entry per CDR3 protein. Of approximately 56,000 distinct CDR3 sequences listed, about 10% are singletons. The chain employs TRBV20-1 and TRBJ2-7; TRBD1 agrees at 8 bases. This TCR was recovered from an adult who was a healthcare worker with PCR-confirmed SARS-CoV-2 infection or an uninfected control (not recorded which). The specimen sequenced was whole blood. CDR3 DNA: TGCAGTGCTAGAGATGGAACCGGTTCAGGGGGCAAATACGAGCAGTACTTC. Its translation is CSARDGTGSGGKYEQYF.